The sequence of this T cell receptor (beta chain) was determined in a study of patients and donors after allogeneic stem cell transplantation. The CDR3 loop spans 15 amino acids. V was trimmed by 4 bases and J by 0 bases, leaving 10 bases between them. Looked up from germline, CDR1 is SGDLS and CDR2 is YYNGEE. TCRdb reprocessed the RT-PCR reads via MiXCR and lists one record per CDR3 protein. The data show hundreds of thousands of distinct CDR3 sequences, 38% seen once. The TCR sequence derives from a human donor who was either an allogeneic HSCT recipient or a stem cell or donor lymphocyte infusion donor (not recorded which). It is not recorded whose cells these are; they may come from a transplant donor. The sample taken for sequencing was blood, either unsorted or a sorted T cell fraction (not recorded which). The chain joins TRBV9 to TRBJ2-2; D gene uncertain. Here the CDR3 reads CASSPRVANTGELFF. The CDR3 DNA reads as TGTGCCAGCAGCCCCCGCGTAGCGAACACCGGGGAGCTGTTTTTT.